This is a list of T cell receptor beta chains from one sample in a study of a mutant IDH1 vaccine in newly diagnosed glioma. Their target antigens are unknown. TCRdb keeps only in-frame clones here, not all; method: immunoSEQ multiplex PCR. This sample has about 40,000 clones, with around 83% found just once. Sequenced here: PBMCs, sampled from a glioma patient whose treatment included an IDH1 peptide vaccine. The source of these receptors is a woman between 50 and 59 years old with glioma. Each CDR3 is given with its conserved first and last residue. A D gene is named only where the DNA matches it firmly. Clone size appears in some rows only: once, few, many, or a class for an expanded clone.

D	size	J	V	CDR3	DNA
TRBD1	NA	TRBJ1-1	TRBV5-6	CASSSTDRDYF	TGTGCCAGCAGCTCGACGGACAGGGACTATTTT
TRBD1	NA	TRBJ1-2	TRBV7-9	CASSAPGQGVHGYTF	TGTGCCAGCAGCGCCCCGGGACAGGGGGTTCATGGCTACACCTTC
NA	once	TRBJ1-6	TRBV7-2	CASSPRQLSTSPLHF	TGTGCCAGCAGCCCTCGACAGCTATCAACCTCACCCCTCCACTTT
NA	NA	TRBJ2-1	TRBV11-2	CASSLGQTSYNEQFF	TGTGCCAGCAGCTTAGGCCAAACCTCCTACAATGAGCAGTTCTTC
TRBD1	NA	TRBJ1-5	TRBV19	CASSFGSGGDQPQHF	TGTGCCAGTAGTTTTGGCTCAGGGGGCGACCAGCCCCAGCATTTT
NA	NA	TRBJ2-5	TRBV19	CASSIMSGAYRETQYF	TGTGCCAGTAGTATAATGTCAGGGGCCTATAGAGAGACCCAGTACTTC
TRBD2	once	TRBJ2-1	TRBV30	CAWRGTSGGLEVF	TGTGCCTGGAGGGGGACTAGCGGGGGGCTAGAGGTCTTC
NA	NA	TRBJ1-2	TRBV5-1	CASSLGALANYGYTF	TGCGCCAGCAGCTTGGGAGCCCTAGCTAACTATGGCTACACCTTC
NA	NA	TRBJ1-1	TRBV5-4	CASRTGSNTEAFF	TGTGCCAGCAGAACAGGGAGTAACACTGAAGCTTTCTTT
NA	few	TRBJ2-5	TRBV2	CARQKQETQYF	TGTGCCAGACAGAAACAAGAGACCCAGTACTTC
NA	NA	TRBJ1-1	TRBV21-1	CASSKALRGRGEAFF	TGTGCCAGCAGCAAAGCGCTCAGAGGGAGGGGTGAAGCTTTCTTT
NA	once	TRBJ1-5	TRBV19	CASSILSGDSNQPQHF	TGTGCCAGTAGTATATTGTCAGGGGATAGCAATCAGCCCCAGCATTTT
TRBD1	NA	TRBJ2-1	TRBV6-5	CASRSRGTGVNEQFF	TGTGCCAGCAGGAGTCGAGGGACAGGGGTGAATGAGCAGTTCTTC
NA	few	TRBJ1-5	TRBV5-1	CASSLGTGNQPQHF	TGCGCCAGCAGCTTGGGGACGGGGAATCAGCCCCAGCATTTT
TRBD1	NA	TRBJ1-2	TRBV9	CASSVESKGGGGYTF	TGTGCCAGCAGCGTAGAGTCTAAAGGGGGCGGTGGCTACACCTTC
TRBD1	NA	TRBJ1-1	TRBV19	CASSIGGDRANTEAFF	TGTGCCAGTAGTATCGGCGGGGACAGGGCGAACACTGAAGCTTTCTTT
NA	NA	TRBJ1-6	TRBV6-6	CASIGSGVGSPLHF	TGTGCCAGCATCGGGTCCGGGGTAGGGTCACCCCTCCACTTT
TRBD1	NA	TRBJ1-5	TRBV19	CASETTGGGILIQPQHF	TGTGCCAGCGAAACAACAGGGGGCGGAATCCTGATTCAGCCCCAGCATTTT
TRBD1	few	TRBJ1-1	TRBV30	CAWRLGGGRTEAFF	TGTGCCTGGAGATTGGGAGGGGGCAGGACTGAAGCTTTCTTT
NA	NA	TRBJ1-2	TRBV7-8	CASTVRAGRIYGYTF	TGTGCCAGCACCGTTAGGGCAGGGCGCATCTATGGCTACACCTTC
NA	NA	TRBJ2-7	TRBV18	CASSPGAERGSYEQYF	TGTGCCAGCTCACCAGGGGCGGAACGGGGCTCCTACGAGCAGTACTTC
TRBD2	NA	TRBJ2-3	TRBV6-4	CASSDELAGGPTDTQYF	TGTGCCAGCAGTGATGAGCTAGCGGGGGGCCCCACAGATACGCAGTATTTT
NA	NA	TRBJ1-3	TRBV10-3	CAISEVSVGSSGNTIYF	TGTGCCATCAGTGAAGTTAGCGTCGGGAGCTCTGGAAACACCATATATTTT
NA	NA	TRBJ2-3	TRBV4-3	CASSQGGAGADTQYF	TGCGCCAGCAGCCAAGGGGGGGCGGGAGCAGATACGCAGTATTTT
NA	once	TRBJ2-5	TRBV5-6	CASSSLDTQETQYF	TGTGCCAGCAGCTCTTTGGACACTCAAGAGACCCAGTACTTC
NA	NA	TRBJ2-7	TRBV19	CASSLGVRTSSYEQYF	TGTGCCAGTAGTCTAGGAGTCCGGACAAGCTCCTACGAGCAGTACTTC
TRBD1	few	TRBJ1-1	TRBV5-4	CASSSTGVNTEAFF	TGTGCCAGCAGCTCGACAGGGGTGAACACTGAAGCTTTCTTT
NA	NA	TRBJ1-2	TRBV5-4	CASSLGGDEYYGYTF	TGTGCCAGCAGCTTGGGAGGGGACGAGTACTATGGCTACACCTTC
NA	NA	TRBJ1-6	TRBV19	CASSIDGASTSPLHF	TGTGCCAGTAGTATAGATGGGGCGTCGACATCACCCCTCCACTTT
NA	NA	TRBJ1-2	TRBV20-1	CSATSGGYTF	TGCAGTGCTACGAGTGGTGGCTACACCTTC
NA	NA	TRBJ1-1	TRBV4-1	CASSLIGNTEAFF	TGCGCCAGCAGCCTTATCGGGAACACTGAAGCTTTCTTT
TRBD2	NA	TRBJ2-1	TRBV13	CASSSGVGNNEQFF	TGTGCCAGCAGCAGCGGGGTCGGGAACAATGAGCAGTTCTTC
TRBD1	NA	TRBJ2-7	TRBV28	CASSQTGSSYEQYF	TGTGCCAGCAGTCAGACAGGGAGCTCCTACGAGCAGTACTTC
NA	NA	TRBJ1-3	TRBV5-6	CASSFGRPSGNTIYF	TGTGCCAGCAGCTTCGGACGGCCCTCTGGAAACACCATATATTTT
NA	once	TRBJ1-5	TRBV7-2	CASSFAGKGNQPQHF	TGTGCCAGCAGCTTTGCAGGGAAGGGTAATCAGCCCCAGCATTTT
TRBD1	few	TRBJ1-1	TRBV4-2	CASSQRQGRMNTEAFF	TGTGCCAGCAGCCAGAGACAGGGGCGCATGAACACTGAAGCTTTCTTT
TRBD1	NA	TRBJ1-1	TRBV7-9	CASSRLDRANTEAFF	TGTGCCAGCAGCCGATTGGACAGGGCGAACACTGAAGCTTTCTTT
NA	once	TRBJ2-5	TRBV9	CASSRNRGRLGMETQYF	TGTGCCAGCAGCCGAAACCGGGGGCGGCTTGGTATGGAGACCCAGTACTTC
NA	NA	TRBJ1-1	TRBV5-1	CASSQWTDNTEAFF	TGCGCCAGCAGCCAATGGACGGATAACACTGAAGCTTTCTTT
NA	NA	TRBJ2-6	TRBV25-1	CASSEWAGANVLTF	TGTGCCAGCAGTGAGTGGGCTGGGGCCAACGTCCTGACTTTC
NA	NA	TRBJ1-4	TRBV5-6	CASSSRGRVGEKLFF	TGTGCCAGCAGCTCTCGGGGCAGGGTCGGGGAAAAACTGTTTTTT
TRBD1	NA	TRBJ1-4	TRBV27	CASSPGTVPEKLFF	TGTGCCAGCAGCCCCGGGACAGTTCCTGAAAAACTGTTTTTT
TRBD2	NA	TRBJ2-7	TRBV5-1	CASSLAFLASGGGYEQYF	TGCGCCAGCAGCTTGGCCTTCTTAGCTAGCGGGGGGGGCTACGAGCAGTACTTC
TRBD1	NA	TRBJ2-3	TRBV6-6	CASRSGQAEITQYF	TGTGCCAGCAGGTCGGGACAGGCTGAGATTACGCAGTATTTT